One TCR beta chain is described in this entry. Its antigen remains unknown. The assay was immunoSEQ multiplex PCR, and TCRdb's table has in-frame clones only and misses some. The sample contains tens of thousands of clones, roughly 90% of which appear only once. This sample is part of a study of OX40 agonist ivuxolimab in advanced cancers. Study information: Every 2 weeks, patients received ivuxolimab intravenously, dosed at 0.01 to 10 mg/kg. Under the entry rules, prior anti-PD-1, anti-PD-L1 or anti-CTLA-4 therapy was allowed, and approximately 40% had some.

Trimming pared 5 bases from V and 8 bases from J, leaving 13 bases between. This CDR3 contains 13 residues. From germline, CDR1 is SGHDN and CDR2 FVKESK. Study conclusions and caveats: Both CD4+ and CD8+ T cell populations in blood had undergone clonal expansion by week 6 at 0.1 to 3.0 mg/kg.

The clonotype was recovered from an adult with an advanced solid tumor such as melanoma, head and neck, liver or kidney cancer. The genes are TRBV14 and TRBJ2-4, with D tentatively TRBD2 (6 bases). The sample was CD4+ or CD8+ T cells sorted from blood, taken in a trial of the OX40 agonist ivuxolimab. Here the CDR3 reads CASSWGVPDIQYF. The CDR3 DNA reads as TGTGCCAGCAGCTGGGGGGTGCCGGACATTCAGTACTTC.